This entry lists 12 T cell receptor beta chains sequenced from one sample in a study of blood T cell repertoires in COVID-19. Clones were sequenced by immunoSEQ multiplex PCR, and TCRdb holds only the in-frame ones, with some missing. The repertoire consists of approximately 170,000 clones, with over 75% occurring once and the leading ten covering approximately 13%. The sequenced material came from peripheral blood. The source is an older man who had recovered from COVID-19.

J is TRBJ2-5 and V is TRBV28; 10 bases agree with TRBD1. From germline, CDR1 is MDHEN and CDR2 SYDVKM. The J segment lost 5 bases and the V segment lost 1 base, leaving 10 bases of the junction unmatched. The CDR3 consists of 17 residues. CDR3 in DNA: TGTGCCAGCAGTTTATATCCGGGACAGGGGAACTTGGAGACCCAGTACTTC. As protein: CASSLYPGQGNLETQYF.

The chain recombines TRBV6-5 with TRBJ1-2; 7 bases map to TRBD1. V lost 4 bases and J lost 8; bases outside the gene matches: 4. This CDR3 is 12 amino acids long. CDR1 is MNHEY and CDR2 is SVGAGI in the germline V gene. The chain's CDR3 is CASSSNRGGYTF. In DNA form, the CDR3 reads TGTGCCAGCAGTTCCAACAGGGGCGGCTACACCTTC.

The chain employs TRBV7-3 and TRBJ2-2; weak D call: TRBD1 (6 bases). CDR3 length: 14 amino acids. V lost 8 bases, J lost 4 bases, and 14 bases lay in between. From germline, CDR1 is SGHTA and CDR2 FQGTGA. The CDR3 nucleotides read TGTGCCAGCGGGATCCCAGGGGCCACCGGGGAGCTGTTTTTT. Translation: CASGIPGATGELFF. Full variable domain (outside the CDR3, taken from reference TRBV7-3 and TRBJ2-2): GAGVSQTPSNKVTEKGKYVELRCDPISGHTALYWYRQSLGQGPEFLIYFQGTGAADDSGLPNDRFFAVRPEGSVSTLKIQRTERGDSAVYLCASGIPGATGELFFGEGSRLTVL.

For the CDR3, the DNA is TGTGCCAGCAGCCTAGACCCCCCCGGGACAGCTGGGGACACTGAAGCTTTCTTT. Translating it yields CASSLDPPGTAGDTEAFF. J is TRBJ1-1 and V is TRBV7-6; 7 bases align to TRBD1. Trimming cost V 5 bases and J 3 bases; bases outside gene matches: 18. This CDR3 has 18 amino acids. Germline V lookup: CDR1 SGHVS, CDR2 FNYEAQ.

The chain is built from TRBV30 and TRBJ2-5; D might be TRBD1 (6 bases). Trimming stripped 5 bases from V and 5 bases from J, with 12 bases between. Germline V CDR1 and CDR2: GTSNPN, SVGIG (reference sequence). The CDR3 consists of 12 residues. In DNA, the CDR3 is TGTGCCTGGGACACAGGGCTGGAGACCCAGTACTTC. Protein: CAWDTGLETQYF.

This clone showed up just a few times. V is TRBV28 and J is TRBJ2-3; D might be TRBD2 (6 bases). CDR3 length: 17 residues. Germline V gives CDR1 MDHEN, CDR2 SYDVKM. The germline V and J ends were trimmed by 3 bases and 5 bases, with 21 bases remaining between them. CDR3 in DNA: TGTGCCAGCAGTTTTCCCCTGGATGGGGGAGGCCGAGATACGCAGTATTTT. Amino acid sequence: CASSFPLDGGGRDTQYF.

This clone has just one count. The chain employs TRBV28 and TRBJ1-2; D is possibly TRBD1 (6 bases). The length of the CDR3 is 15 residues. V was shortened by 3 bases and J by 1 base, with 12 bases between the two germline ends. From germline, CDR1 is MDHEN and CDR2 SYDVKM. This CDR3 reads CASSLPGADNYGYTF. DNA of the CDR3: TGTGCCAGCAGTTTGCCAGGGGCCGATAACTATGGCTACACCTTC.

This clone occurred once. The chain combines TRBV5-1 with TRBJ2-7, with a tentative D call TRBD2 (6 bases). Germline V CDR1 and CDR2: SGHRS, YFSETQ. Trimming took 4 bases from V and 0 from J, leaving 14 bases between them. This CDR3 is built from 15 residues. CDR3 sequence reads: CASSLDLGGSYEQYF. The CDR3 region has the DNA TGCGCCAGCAGCCTGGATCTGGGGGGCTCCTACGAGCAGTACTTC.

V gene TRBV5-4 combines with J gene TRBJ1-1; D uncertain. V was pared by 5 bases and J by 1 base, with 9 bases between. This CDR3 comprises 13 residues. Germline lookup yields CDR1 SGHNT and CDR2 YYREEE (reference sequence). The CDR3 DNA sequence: TGTGCCAGCAGTCCCGACAAGAACACTGAAGCTTTCTTT. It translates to CASSPDKNTEAFF. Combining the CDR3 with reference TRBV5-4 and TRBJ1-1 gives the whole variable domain ETGVTQSPTHLIKTRGQQVTLRCSSQSGHNTVSWYQQALGQGPQFIFQYYREEENGRGNFPPRFSGLQFPNYSSELNVNALELDDSALYLCASSPDKNTEAFFGQGTRLTVV.

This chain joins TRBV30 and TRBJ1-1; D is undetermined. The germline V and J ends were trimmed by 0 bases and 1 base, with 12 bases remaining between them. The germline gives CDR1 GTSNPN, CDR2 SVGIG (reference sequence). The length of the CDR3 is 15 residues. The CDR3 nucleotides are TGTGCCTGGAGTGTACCTGGGAGGCCGAACACTGAAGCTTTCTTT. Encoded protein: CAWSVPGRPNTEAFF.

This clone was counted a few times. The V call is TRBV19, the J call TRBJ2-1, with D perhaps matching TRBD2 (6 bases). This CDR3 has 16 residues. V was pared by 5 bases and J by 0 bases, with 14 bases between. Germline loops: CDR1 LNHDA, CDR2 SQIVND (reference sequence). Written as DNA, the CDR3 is TGTGCCAGTAGTGTCGGGACTCTCAGCTCCTACAATGAGCAGTTCTTC. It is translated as CASSVGTLSSYNEQFF.

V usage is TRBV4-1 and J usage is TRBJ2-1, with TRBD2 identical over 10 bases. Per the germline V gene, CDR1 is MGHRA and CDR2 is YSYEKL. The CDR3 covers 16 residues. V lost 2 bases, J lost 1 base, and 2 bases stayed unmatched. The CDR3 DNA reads TGCGCCAGCAGCCAACTAGCGGGAGAATCCTACAATGAGCAGTTCTTC. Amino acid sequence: CASSQLAGESYNEQFF.